This record concerns one T cell receptor beta chain sequence. Its specificity is not known. Profiled with immunoSEQ multiplex PCR; TCRdb holds only in-frame clones, not every one. In the table there are more than 75,000 clones, roughly 91% of which are singletons. Germline V CDR1 and CDR2: MNHEY, SVGAGI. The CDR3 totals 11 residues. The V gene lost 6 bases and the J gene lost 5 bases, with 8 bases spanning the gap. These data come from a study of OX40 agonist ivuxolimab in advanced cancers. Background on the study: Patients took ivuxolimab, an agonistic anti-OX40 (CD134) antibody. The study's findings and limits: At 0.1 to 3.0 mg/kg, CD4+ and CD8+ blood T cells expanded clonally by week 6. In CD8+ T cells, expanded clones were on average more numerous than in CD4+.

Individuals having autoimmune disease history or systemic immunosuppression were not enrolled. The receptor was derived from an adult with an advanced solid tumor such as melanoma, head and neck, liver or kidney cancer. The genes are TRBV6-5 and TRBJ2-7; D is possibly TRBD1 (5 bases). The sample was CD4+ or CD8+ T cells sorted from blood, taken in a trial of the OX40 agonist ivuxolimab. The CDR3 region has the DNA TGTGCCAGCAGGCAGGGCCACGAGCAGTACTTC. Translating it yields CASRQGHEQYF.